The subject of this entry is one T cell receptor (beta chain). Its antigen is still unknown. Unique molecular identifiers tagged every individual TCR cDNA molecule. TCRdb reprocessed the 5' RACE reads with MiXCR, giving one entry per CDR3 protein. Of about 80,000 distinct CDR3 sequences in the sample, approximately 20% were seen once. Time point: sample taken at primary tumor resection. Unsorted whole RNA from tumor, nontumor lung or frozen PBMC underwent sequencing. Donation came from about 72 patients with untreated early-stage non-small cell lung cancer. These data originate in a study of spatial heterogeneity in lung cancer. Study-wide findings and caveats: Compared with follow-up, resection was when ubiquitous expanded tumor TCRs appeared in blood more.

The source was PBMCs, collected at surgery. This TCR derives from a male donor with early-stage non-small cell lung cancer.

The CDR3 is CASSLLGPATDTQYF. The CDR3 DNA reads as TGTGCCAGCAGTTTGTTGGGGCCCGCCACAGATACGCAGTATTTT. J is TRBJ2-3 and V is TRBV12-3 or TRBV12-4; possibly TRBD1 for D (5 bases). The CDR3 length is 15 residues. With 3 bases removed from V and 2 bases from J, the gap between germline ends came to 12 bases.